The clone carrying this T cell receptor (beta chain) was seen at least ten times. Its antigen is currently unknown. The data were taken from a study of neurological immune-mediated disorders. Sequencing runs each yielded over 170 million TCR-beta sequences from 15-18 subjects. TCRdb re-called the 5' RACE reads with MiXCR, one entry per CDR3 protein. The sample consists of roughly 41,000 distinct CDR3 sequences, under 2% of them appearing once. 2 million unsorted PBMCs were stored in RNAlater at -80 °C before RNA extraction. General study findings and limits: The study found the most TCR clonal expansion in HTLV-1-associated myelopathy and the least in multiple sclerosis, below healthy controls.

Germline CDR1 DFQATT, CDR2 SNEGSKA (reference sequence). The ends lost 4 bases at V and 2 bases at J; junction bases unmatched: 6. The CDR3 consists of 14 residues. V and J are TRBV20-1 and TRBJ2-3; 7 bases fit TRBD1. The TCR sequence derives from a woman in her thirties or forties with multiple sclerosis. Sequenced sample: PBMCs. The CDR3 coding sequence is TGCAGTGCTAACCGGGACAGCAACACAGATACGCAGTATTTT. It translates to CSANRDSNTDTQYF.